The 13 T cell receptor beta chains given below trace back to one sample, sequenced in a study of blood T cells in healthy people across ages. Together with a sample-barcoded 5' primer, a J-beta primer mix was included in a second PCR lasting about 7 to 11 cycles. One entry per CDR3 protein, called by TCRdb with MiXCR from the 5' RACE reads. Among about 670,000 distinct CDR3 sequences listed, approximately 40% were seen once. The sequencing sample was made of blood. The receptors were sampled from a man older than 75 in good health.

V and J are TRBV4-2 and TRBJ2-1, with TRBD2 matching over 13 bases. Germline values: CDR1 LGHNA, CDR2 YNFKEQ. The CDR3 contains 16 residues. The V and J ends lost 3 bases and 4 bases, in that order; junction bases with no gene match: 3. The chain's CDR3 is CASSQRTSGSYNEQFF. CDR3 nucleotide sequence: TGTGCCAGCAGCCAGAGGACTAGCGGGAGTTACAATGAGCAGTTCTTC.

The chain couples TRBV5-1 to TRBJ1-2, with TRBD1 identical over 12 bases. Germline values: CDR1 SGHRS, CDR2 YFSETQ. This CDR3 spans 16 amino acids. Trimming removed 0 bases from V and 8 bases from J; junction bases left unmatched: 8. The DNA for the CDR3 is TGCGCCAGCAGCTTGGTCGGGACAGGGGGCGCGAGGGGCTACACCTTC. The encoded protein is CASSLVGTGGARGYTF.

This clonotype showed up just a few times. The chain joins TRBV7-2 to TRBJ2-6, with D tentatively TRBD1 (6 bases). V lost 3 bases to trimming and J lost 4 bases, with 13 bases between them. The germline V gene has CDR1 SGHTA and CDR2 FQGNSA. The CDR3 covers 16 residues. The CDR3 bases are TGTGCCAGCAGCTTGGACAGCGTGCTGGGGGCCAACGTCCTGACTTTC. Translated, it gives CASSLDSVLGANVLTF. Full variable domain (missing parts from reference TRBV7-2 and TRBJ2-6): GAGVSQSPSNKVTEKGKDVELRCDPISGHTALYWYRQSLGQGLEFLIYFQGNSAPDKSGLPSDRFSAERTGGSVSTLTIQRTQQEDSAVYLCASSLDSVLGANVLTFGAGSRLTVL.

This rearrangement joins TRBV11-3 to TRBJ2-7; D gene ambiguous. Germline V gene lookup returns CDR1 SGHNT and CDR2 YENEEA. Trimming took off 0 bases at V and 2 bases at J, with 5 bases between the two ends. This CDR3 is built from 13 residues. The DNA for the CDR3 is TGTGCCAGCAGCTTAGAGGTCACCTACGAGCAGTACTTC. This encodes CASSLEVTYEQYF.

To note about this clonotype: One junction end does not reproduce the germline sequence, and a read error may be involved. V usage is TRBV4-2 and J usage is TRBJ2-1; D perhaps matches TRBD2 (5 bases). Germline V gene data show CDR1 as LGHNA and CDR2 as YNFKEQ. The CDR3 sequence is 17 residues long. This CDR3 is CASRQDSTPGLDNEQFF. CDR3 in DNA: TGTGCCAGCAGGCAAGATTCCACCCCGGGGTTGGACAATGAGCAGTTCTTC.

CDR3 sequence: CAISELAGANEQFF. For the CDR3, the DNA is TGTGCCATCAGTGAACTAGCGGGGGCCAATGAGCAGTTCTTC. The V call is TRBV10-3, the J call TRBJ2-1; 11 bases match TRBD2. The CDR3 length is 14 residues. Germline lookup yields CDR1 ENHRY and CDR2 SYGVKD. Trimming took 3 bases from V and 6 from J; bases not matched to a gene: 1.

The gene calls are TRBV20-1 and TRBJ2-3, with D possibly matching TRBD1 (6 bases). The CDR3 spans 16 residues. CDR1 DFQATT and CDR2 SNEGSKA come from the germline V gene (reference sequence). V dropped 5 bases and J dropped 2 bases, with 20 bases sitting between them. The CDR3 DNA follows: TGCAGTGCTTGGGGGCCTGGACTGAAAGTCACAGATACGCAGTATTTT. This sequence encodes CSAWGPGLKVTDTQYF.

The CDR3 sequence is CSARPITGIQETQYF. CDR3 nucleotides: TGCAGTGCTAGGCCCATCACAGGGATCCAAGAGACCCAGTACTTC. This chain links TRBV20-1 with TRBJ2-5; D possibly corresponds to TRBD1 (6 bases). Trimming stripped 3 bases from V and 1 base from J, with 15 bases between. The CDR3 has 15 residues. Germline-derived CDR1 and CDR2 are DFQATT and SNEGSKA (reference sequence).

Note on this clonotype: Compared with germline, one end of the junction differs, possibly owing to a read error. The rearrangement links TRBV10-3 to TRBJ2-5; no reliable D call. There are 16 residues in the CDR3. The germline V gene encodes CDR1 ENHRY and CDR2 SYGVKD. The CDR3 nucleotides are TGTGCCATCAGTGAGACCGGACGCCCGACGGGCGAGACCCTGTACTTC. This codes for CAISETGRPTGETLYF.

This chain links TRBV28 with TRBJ2-7; 8 nucleotides match TRBD1. The length of the CDR3 is 13 residues. The germline CDR1 and CDR2 sequences are MDHEN and SYDVKM. V shed 9 bases and J 5 bases; nucleotides not matched to a gene: 9. The DNA of the CDR3 is TGTGCCAGTTACACCGGGACAGGTGACGAGCAGTACTTC. Amino acids: CASYTGTGDEQYF.

Comment on this clonotype: It may be a read error: a sequence one base away is much more abundant. The V call is TRBV4-1, the J call TRBJ1-4; no firm D call. CDR3 length: 16 amino acids. Germline V gene lookup returns CDR1 MGHRA and CDR2 YSYEKL. CDR3 protein: CANSREVGGISEKLFF. CDR3 coding DNA: TGCGCCAACAGCCGGGAGGTGGGAGGGATTAGTGAAAAACTGTTTTTT.

This sequence joins TRBV5-4 and TRBJ2-1, with 8 bases that match TRBD2. The CDR3 length is 14 residues. The germline V gene has CDR1 SGHNT and CDR2 YYREEE (reference sequence). V lost 6 bases and J lost 1; bases outside the gene matches: 3. The CDR3, as DNA: TGTGCCAGCACCGTAGCGGGGTCCTACAATGAGCAGTTCTTC. Protein: CASTVAGSYNEQFF.

V and J are TRBV20-1 and TRBJ2-1; 7 nucleotides agree with TRBD1. CDR1 and CDR2 from the germline V gene are DFQATT and SNEGSKA (reference sequence). Germline trimming cut 5 bases from V and 9 bases from J; bases unmatched to any gene: 13. This CDR3 comprises 14 residues. In nucleotides, the CDR3 is TGCAGTGCTCATTCCGGGACAGCGATCGGTGAGCAGTTCTTC. Protein: CSAHSGTAIGEQFF.